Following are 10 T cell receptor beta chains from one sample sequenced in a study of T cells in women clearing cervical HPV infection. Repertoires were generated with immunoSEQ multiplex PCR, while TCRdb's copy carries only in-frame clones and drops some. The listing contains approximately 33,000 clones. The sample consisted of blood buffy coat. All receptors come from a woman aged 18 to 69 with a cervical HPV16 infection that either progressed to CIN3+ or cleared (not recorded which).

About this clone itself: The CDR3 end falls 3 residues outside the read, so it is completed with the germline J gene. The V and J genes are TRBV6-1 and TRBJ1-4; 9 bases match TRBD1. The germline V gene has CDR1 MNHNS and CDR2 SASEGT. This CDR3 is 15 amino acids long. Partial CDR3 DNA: TGTGCCAGCAGTGAAGCGGACAGGGGTAATTCACCA. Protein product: CASSEADRGNSP. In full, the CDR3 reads CASSEADRGNSPLFF.

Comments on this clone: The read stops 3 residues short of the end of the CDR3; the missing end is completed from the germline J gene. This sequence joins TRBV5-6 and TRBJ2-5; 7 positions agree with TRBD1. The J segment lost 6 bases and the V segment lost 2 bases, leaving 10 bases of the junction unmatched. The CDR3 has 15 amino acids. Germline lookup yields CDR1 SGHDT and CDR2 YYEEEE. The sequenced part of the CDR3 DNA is TGTGCCAGCAGCTTTGGTATAGGGGGCAGCAAGACC. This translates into CASSFGIGGSKT. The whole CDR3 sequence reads CASSFGIGGSKTQYF.

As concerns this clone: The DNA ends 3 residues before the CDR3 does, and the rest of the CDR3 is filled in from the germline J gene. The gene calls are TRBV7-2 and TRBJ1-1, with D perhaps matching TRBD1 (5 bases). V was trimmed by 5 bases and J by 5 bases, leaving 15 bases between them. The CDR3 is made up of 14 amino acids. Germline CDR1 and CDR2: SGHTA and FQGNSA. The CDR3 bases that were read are TGTGCCAGCAGCGCCAGGGTGGGAGGAACTGAA. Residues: CASSARVGGTE. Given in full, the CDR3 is CASSARVGGTEAFF.

Partial CDR3 DNA: TGTGCCAGCTCACTTGCCGGGACAGGGGGCGGTCAGCCC. As protein: CASSLAGTGGGQP. The whole CDR3 protein reads CASSLAGTGGGQPQHF. V and J are TRBV18 and TRBJ1-5; TRBD1 matches at 12 bases. The CDR3 is cut off 3 residues early in the read; its end comes from the germline J gene. Germline CDR1 KGHSH, CDR2 LQKENI. V lost 4 bases and J lost 6; bases outside the gene matches: 7. The CDR3 loop spans 16 amino acids. Looking up the rest from reference TRBV18 and TRBJ1-5 gives the full variable domain: NAGVMQNPRHLVRRRGQEARLRCSPMKGHSHVYWYRQLPEEGLKFMVYLQKENIIDESGMPKERFSAEFPKEGPSILRIQQVVRGDSAAYFCASSLAGTGGGQPQHFGDGTRLSIL.

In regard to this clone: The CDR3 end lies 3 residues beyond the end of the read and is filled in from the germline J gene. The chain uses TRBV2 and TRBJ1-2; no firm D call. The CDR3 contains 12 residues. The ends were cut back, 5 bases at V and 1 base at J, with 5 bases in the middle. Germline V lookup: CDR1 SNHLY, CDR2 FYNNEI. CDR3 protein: CASSPNNYGYTF. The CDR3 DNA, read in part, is TGTGCCAGCAGTCCAAATAACTATGGC. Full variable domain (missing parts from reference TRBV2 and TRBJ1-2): EPEVTQTPSHQVTQMGQEVILRCVPISNHLYFYWYRQILGQKVEFLVSFYNNEISEKSEIFDDQFSVERPDGSNFTLKIRSTKLEDSAMYFCASSPNNYGYTFGSGTRLTVV.

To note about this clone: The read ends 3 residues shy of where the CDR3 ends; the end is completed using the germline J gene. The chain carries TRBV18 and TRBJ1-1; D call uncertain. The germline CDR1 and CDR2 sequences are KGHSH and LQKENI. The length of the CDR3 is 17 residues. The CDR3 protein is CASSPPSSSGRADTAFF. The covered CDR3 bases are TGTGCCAGCTCACCACCATCTTCTAGCGGCCGAGCAGATACG.

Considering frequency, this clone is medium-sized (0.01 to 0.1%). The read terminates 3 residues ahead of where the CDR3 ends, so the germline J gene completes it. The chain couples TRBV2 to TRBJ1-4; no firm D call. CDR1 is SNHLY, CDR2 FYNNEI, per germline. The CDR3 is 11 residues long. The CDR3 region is CASSATSQLFF. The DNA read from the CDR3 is TGTGCCAGCAGTGCAACTTCCCAA.

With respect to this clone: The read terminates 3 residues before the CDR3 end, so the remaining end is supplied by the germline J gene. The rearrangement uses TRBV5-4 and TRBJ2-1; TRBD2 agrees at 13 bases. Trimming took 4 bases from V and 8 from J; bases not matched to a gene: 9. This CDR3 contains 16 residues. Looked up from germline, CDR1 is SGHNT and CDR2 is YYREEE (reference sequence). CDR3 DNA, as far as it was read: TGTGCCAGCAGCGTTTCAACTAGCGGGGGGGCCGATGAG. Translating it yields CASSVSTSGGADE. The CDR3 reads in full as CASSVSTSGGADEQFF.

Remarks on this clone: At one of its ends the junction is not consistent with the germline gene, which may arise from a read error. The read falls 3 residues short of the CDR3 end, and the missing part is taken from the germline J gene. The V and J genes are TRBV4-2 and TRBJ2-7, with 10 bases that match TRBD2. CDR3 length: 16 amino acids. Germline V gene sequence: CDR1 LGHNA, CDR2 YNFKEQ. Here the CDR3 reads CASSRNLAGDYYEQYF. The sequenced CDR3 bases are TGCGCCAGCAGCCGAAACCTAGCGGGGGACTACTACGAG.

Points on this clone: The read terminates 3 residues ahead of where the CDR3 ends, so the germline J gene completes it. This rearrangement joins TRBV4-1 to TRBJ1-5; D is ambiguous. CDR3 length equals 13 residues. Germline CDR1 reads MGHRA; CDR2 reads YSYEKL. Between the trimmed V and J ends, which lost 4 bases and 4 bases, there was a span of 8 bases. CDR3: CASSPTTNQPQHF. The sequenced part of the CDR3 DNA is TGCGCCAGCAGCCCAACCACAAATCAGCCC.